The T cell receptor (beta chain) described here comes from a study of CD8 T cells in ankylosing spondylitis. Study findings and constraints: Disease-linked clones were reportedly significantly enriched in matched ankylosing spondylitis synovial fluid. Seven to nine highly homologous variants formed a TCR beta motif that appeared characteristic of ankylosing spondylitis blood.

TCRdb reanalysed the 5' RACE reads using MiXCR and keeps one entry per CDR3 protein. This sample carries more than 600,000 distinct CDR3 sequences, around a fifth of them seen once, and the ten largest clones take about 19%. This clonotype was seen more than once but under ten times. Its matching antigen is unknown. Trimming removed 3 bases from V and 1 base from J, with 6 bases in between. The CDR3 length is 14 residues. Germline lookup yields CDR1 ENHRY and CDR2 SYGVKD. What was sequenced was blood, either unsorted or a sorted T cell fraction (not recorded which). This clonotype was sampled from a male donor with ankylosing spondylitis. V and J are TRBV10-3 and TRBJ2-2; no reliable D call. The CDR3 region has the DNA TGTGCCATCAGTGAACGTGAGAACACCGGGGAGCTGTTTTTT. Its translation: CAISERENTGELFF.